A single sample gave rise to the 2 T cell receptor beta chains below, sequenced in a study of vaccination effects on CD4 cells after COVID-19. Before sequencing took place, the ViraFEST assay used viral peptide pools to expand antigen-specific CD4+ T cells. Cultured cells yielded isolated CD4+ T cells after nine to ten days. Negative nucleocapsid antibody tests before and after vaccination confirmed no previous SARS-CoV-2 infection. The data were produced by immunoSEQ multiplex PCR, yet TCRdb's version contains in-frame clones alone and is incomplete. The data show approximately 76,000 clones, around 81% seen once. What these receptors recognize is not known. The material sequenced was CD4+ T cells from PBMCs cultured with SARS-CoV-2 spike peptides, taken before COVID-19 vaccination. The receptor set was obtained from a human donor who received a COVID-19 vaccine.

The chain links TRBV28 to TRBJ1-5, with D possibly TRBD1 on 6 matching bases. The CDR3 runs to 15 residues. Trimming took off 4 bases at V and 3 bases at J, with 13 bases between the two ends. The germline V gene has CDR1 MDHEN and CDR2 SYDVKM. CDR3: CASSSTGGNNQPQHF. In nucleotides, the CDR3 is TGTGCCAGCAGTTCGACAGGAGGGAACAATCAGCCCCAGCATTTT.

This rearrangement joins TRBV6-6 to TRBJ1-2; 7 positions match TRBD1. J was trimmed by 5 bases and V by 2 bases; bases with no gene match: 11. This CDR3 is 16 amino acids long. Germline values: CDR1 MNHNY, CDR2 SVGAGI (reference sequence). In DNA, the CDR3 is TGTGCCAGCAGTTACCCGAATGACAGGGCAAGGTATGGCTACACCTTC. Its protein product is CASSYPNDRARYGYTF.